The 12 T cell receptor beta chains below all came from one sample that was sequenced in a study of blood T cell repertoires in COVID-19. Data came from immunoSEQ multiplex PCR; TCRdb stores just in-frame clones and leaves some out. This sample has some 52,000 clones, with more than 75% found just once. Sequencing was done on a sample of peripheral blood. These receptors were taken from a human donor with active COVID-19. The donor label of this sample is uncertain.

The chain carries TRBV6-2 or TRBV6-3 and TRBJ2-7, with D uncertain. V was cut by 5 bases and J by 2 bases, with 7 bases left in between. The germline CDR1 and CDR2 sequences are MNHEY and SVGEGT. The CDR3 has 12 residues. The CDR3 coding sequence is TGTGCCAGCAGTGTCTTCCCCTACGAGCAGTACTTC. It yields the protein CASSVFPYEQYF.

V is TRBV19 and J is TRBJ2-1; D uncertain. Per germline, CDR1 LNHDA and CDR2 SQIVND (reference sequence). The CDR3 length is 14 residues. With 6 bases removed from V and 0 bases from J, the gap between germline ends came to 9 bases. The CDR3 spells CASSRHNSYNEQFF. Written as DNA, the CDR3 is TGTGCCAGTAGCAGACACAACTCCTACAATGAGCAGTTCTTC.

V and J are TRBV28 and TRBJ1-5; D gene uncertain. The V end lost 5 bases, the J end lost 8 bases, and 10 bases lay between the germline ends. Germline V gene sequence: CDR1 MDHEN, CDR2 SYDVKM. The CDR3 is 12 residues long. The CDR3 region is CASSILGEPQHF. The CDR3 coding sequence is TGTGCCAGCAGTATACTAGGTGAGCCCCAGCATTTT.

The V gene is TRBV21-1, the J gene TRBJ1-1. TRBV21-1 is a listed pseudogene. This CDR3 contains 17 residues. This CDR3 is CASSKWAAAVMDTEAFF. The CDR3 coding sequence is TGTGCCAGCAGCAAATGGGCAGCGGCCGTGATGGACACTGAAGCTTTCTTT.

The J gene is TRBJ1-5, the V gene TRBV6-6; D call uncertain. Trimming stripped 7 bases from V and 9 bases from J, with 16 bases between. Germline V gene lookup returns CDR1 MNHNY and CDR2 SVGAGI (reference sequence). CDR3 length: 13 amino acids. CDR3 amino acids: CASISGPAGPQHF. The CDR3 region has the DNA TGTGCCAGCATTTCAGGTCCGGCGGGGCCCCAGCATTTT.

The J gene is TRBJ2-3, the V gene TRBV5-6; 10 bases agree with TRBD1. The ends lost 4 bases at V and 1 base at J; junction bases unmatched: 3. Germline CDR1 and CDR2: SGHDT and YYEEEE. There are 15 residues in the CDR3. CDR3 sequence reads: CASSDRGRGTDTQYF. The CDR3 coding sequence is TGTGCCAGCAGCGACAGGGGGCGCGGCACAGATACGCAGTATTTT.

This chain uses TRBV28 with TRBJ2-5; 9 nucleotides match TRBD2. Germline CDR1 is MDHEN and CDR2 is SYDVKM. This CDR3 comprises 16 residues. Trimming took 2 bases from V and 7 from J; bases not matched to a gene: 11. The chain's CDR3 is CASSLILAGKGATQYF. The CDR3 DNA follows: TGTGCCAGCAGTTTAATCCTAGCGGGGAAAGGCGCGACCCAGTACTTC.

The CDR3 protein is CASSRTGAGRSYNSPLHF. CDR3 nucleotide sequence: TGTGCCAGCAGCCGGACAGGGGCGGGGAGGTCCTATAATTCACCCCTCCACTTT. This chain links TRBV27 with TRBJ1-6; the match to TRBD1 covers 9 bases. Trimming at V came to 6 bases and at J to 1 base, leaving 10 bases not matched to a gene. This CDR3 has 18 residues. Germline CDR1 is MNHEY and CDR2 is SMNVEV (reference sequence).

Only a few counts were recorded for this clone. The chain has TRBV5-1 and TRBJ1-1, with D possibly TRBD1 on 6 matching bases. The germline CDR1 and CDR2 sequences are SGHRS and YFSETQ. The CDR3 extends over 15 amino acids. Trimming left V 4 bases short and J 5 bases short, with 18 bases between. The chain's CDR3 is CASSPTGYRGTEAFF. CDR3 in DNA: TGCGCCAGCAGCCCAACAGGGTACAGAGGGACTGAAGCTTTCTTT.

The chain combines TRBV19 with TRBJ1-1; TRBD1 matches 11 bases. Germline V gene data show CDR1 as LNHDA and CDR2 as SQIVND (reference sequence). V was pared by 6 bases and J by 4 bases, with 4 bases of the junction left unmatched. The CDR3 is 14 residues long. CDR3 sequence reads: CASRPGQGATEAFF. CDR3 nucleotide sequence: TGTGCCAGTAGGCCAGGACAGGGGGCCACTGAAGCTTTCTTT.

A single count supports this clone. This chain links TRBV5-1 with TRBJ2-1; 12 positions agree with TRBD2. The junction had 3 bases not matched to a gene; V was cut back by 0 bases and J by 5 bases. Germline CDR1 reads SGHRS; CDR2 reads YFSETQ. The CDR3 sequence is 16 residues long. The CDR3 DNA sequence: TGCGCCAGCAGCTTGGGACTAGCGGGAGCTGACAATGAGCAGTTCTTC. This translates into CASSLGLAGADNEQFF.

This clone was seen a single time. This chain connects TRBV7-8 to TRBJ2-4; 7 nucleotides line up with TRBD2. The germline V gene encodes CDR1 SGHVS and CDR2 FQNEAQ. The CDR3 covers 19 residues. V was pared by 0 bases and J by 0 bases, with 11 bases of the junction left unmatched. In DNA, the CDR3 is TGTGCCAGCAGCTTAGCGTCGGGGGGAAAAAAACTAGCCAAAAACATTCAGTACTTC. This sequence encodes CASSLASGGKKLAKNIQYF.